This T cell receptor (beta chain) was recorded in a study of shared clonotypes between healthy human individuals. Sequencing was performed with immunoSEQ multiplex PCR; in TCRdb, only in-frame clones are kept and a portion is missing. The sample contains fewer than 600,000 clones, 79% of which appear only once. Trimming shortened V by 2 bases and J by 2 bases, and 10 bases separated the two germline ends. The CDR3 covers 14 residues. Germline V gene data show CDR1 as GTSNPN and CDR2 as SVGIG (reference sequence). The sample was PBMCs. This chain links TRBV30 with TRBJ1-5; the D gene is possibly TRBD1 (6 bases). The receptor was isolated from a woman aged 40 to 50 in good health. Some clones in this sample may be carry-over from other donors' samples. The CDR3: CAWSRGAGNQPQHF. The CDR3 region has the DNA TGTGCCTGGAGTAGGGGGGCGGGCAATCAGCCCCAGCATTTT.